This entry features one T cell receptor (beta chain) sequence. What it binds is unknown. This PCR relied on a set of 60 Vbeta primers and 13 Jbeta primers. Assay: immunoSEQ multiplex PCR; the TCRdb copy retains only in-frame clones and omits some. The sample yields tens of thousands of clones, roughly two thirds seen once. The sample belongs to a study of cytomegalovirus exposure and HLA in healthy donors. Study observations and caveats: In the analysis, some V segments, TRBV6-2 and TRBV6-3 included, were excluded as indistinguishable.

V lost 5 bases to trimming and J lost 4 bases, with 19 bases between them. CDR3 size: 16 residues. CDR1 and CDR2 from the germline V gene are LNHDA and SQIVND (reference sequence). The material sequenced was PBMCs. The chain employs TRBV19 and TRBJ2-3; perhaps TRBD1 as D (6 bases). This sequence originates from a woman aged 45-59 years in good health and CMV-seropositive. CDR3 region: CASSPSGKGGPDTQYF. CDR3 DNA sequence: TGTGCCAGTAGTCCGTCGGGGAAAGGGGGTCCAGATACGCAGTATTTT.